The rows below give T cell receptor beta chains drawn from one sample of a study of OX40 agonist ivuxolimab in advanced cancers. Clones were sequenced by immunoSEQ multiplex PCR, and TCRdb holds only the in-frame ones, with some missing. The sample includes more than 35,000 clones, approximately 80% of them seen just once. Sequences were derived from CD4+ or CD8+ T cells sorted from blood, sampled in a trial of the OX40 agonist ivuxolimab. The receptors here all came from an adult with an advanced solid tumor such as melanoma, head and neck, liver or kidney cancer. Each CDR3 is given without its conserved first and last residue. The order of the fields is D gene, V gene, CDR3 length, CDR3 protein. The D gene is left open where the match is weak.

>NA|TRBV4-2|12
ASSQDLGDTEAF
>TRBD2|TRBV4-2|11
ASSQALAGKQF
>NA|TRBV9|12
ASSVAIAREGYT
>NA|TRBV25-1|13
ASSSSGTGNSPLH
>NA|TRBV5-4|15
ASSTGRLSSYNSPLH
>NA|TRBV4-1|11
ASSQIRRTEAF
>NA|TRBV30|9
AWGAAYGYT
>TRBD2|TRBV18|14
ASSPPGTSVLYEQY
>NA|TRBV6-6|12
ASSISQGDYGYT
>NA|TRBV19|10
ASSTTEYEQY
>NA|TRBV30|11
AWSRGVEQPQH
>NA|TRBV7-2|12
ASSLKGGNVEAF
>NA|TRBV30|9
AWSVQTTQY
>NA|TRBV6-1|10
ASSEVNTEAF
>TRBD1|TRBV5-6|12
ASSTGTGKGTQY
>NA|TRBV5-6|12
ASSLGGRWETQY
>TRBD1|TRBV25-1|13
ASSEAGTGQETQY
>NA|TRBV19|11
ASSIAGQDTQY
>TRBD1|TRBV5-1|15
ASSARLPGQGANEQF
>TRBD2|TRBV29-1|13
SILTSGQSQETQY
>NA|TRBV6-6|12
ASSLDGMNTEAF
>NA|TRBV9|13
ASSAHRGNNSPLH
>TRBD1|TRBV7-8|14
ASSPATGGVGETQY
>NA|TRBV7-2|12
ASRQGQYNSPLH
>NA|TRBV11-1|11
ASSLSGTYGYT
>TRBD1|TRBV12-5|10
ASGFGTAEAF
>NA|TRBV6-4|11
ASSVFQNTEAF
>NA|TRBV18|14
ASSPPRYPVNTEAF
>TRBD2|TRBV7-9|13
ASSRPGLADNEQF
>NA|TRBV6-1|14
ASSEALWTHSYEQY
>TRBD1|TRBV30|13
AWSVGTGLEETQY
>NA|TRBV7-6|14
ASSLKGTGRHYEQY
>TRBD1|TRBV10-2|11
ASRTGGWTEAF
>NA|TRBV5-1|13
ASSLGGVLTDTQY
>TRBD1|TRBV6-5|14
ASSYHRGLYNYGYT
>NA|TRBV5-4|15
ASSPGTARTGANVLT
>TRBD1|TRBV10-3|13
AISESTGVGEKLF
>NA|TRBV4-1|13
ASSQERGRGGWDT
>NA|TRBV5-1|13
ASSLTGGGNTEAF
>NA|TRBV18|13
ASSPGHGENTEAF
>NA|TRBV6-1|11
ASREHTNTEAF
>NA|TRBV4-2|13
ASSHLQGSGNTIY
>NA|TRBV29-1|15
SVEVSASPLYVDTQY
>TRBD2|TRBV4-1|14
ASSQGAGGINNEQF
>NA|TRBV9|14
ASSPKREGFDTEAF
>TRBD2|TRBV6-4|13
ASSALAGGPDTQY
>NA|TRBV11-2|13
ASSFAPQATDTQY